This T cell receptor (beta chain) was recovered during a study of CD8+CD57+ T cells in acquired aplastic anemia. Background on the study: Sorted CD4+ and CD8+ cells gave a mean 3.2 ug DNA, range roughly 0.18 to 30 ug. The study's findings and limits: Sharing between patients and controls was observed for twenty-nine CD8+ CDR3 sequences.

Selection for sequencing was limited to patients who had shown CD8+CD57+ cell expansion by flow cytometry. This clonotype was seen many times. Its matching antigen is unknown. TCR beta VDJ and CDR3 profiling used genomic DNA as template. TCRdb used MiXCR to reprocess the reads, holding one entry per CDR3 protein. This sample has a few hundred thousand distinct CDR3 sequences, with approximately 32% found just once. Sequencing input: sorted CD4+, CD8+, or CD8+CD57+ T cells (not recorded which) from PBMCs. The receptor comes from a human donor with aplastic anemia.

CDR3 DNA: TGTGCCAGCACCACGGCTCCTAATCAGCCCCAGCATTTT. This translates into CASTTAPNQPQHF. The chain employs TRBV7-2 and TRBJ1-5; no clear D gene. Per the germline V gene, CDR1 is SGHTA and CDR2 is FQGNSA. Trimming left V 7 bases short and J 4 bases short, with 11 bases between. The CDR3 has 13 amino acids.